The following is a TCR beta chain sequence with its context. Its specificity is not known. The sample belongs to a study of CD8+CD57+ T cells in acquired aplastic anemia. Study-level results: Overlapping CD8+ CDR3 repertoires of patients and controls contained under 35 shared sequences.

Genomic DNA provided the template from which TCR beta VDJ and CDR3 profiles were obtained. TCRdb analysed the reads with MiXCR anew, one entry per CDR3 protein. The data show 150,000 to 200,000 distinct CDR3 sequences, around 65% seen once. What was sequenced was sorted CD4+, CD8+, or CD8+CD57+ T cells (not recorded which) from PBMCs. This TCR came from a human donor with severe aplastic anemia or a healthy control (not recorded which).

The CDR3 loop is CASSYWAASEAFF. The CDR3, as DNA: TGTGCCAGCAGTTACTGGGCAGCCAGTGAAGCTTTCTTT. The chain uses TRBV6-1 and TRBJ1-1; D not resolved. The CDR3 loop spans 13 amino acids. Germline V CDR1 and CDR2: MNHNS, SASEGT. Between the trimmed V and J ends, which lost 5 bases and 7 bases, there was a span of 14 bases.